Below are 27 T cell receptor beta chains sequenced from a single sample in a study of cytomegalovirus exposure and HLA in healthy donors. The PCR employed 60 Vbeta primers together with 13 Jbeta primers. Sequencing was performed with immunoSEQ multiplex PCR; in TCRdb, only in-frame clones are kept and a portion is missing. The profile shows 150,000 to 200,000 clones, approximately 77% of them singletons. Sequenced input: PBMCs. The receptors originated from a man aged 40-55 years in good health and CMV-seropositive.

The chain recombines TRBV6-5 with TRBJ2-7; tentatively, D is TRBD1 (6 bases). V was pared by 6 bases and J by 4 bases, with 19 bases between. Germline assignment: CDR1 MNHEY and CDR2 SVGAGI. This CDR3 spans 15 amino acids. For the CDR3, the DNA is TGTGCCAGCAGATCCCAACTGGGGGCAAGGTACGAGCAGTACTTC. It encodes CASRSQLGARYEQYF.

The chain carries TRBV7-9 and TRBJ1-2; TRBD1 agrees at 10 bases. The CDR3 runs 14 residues. V lost 3 bases, J lost 6 bases, and 4 bases stayed unmatched. The germline V gene encodes CDR1 SEHNR and CDR2 FQNEAQ (reference sequence). DNA for the CDR3: TGTGCCAGCAGCTTGGGGACAGGGGACCATGGCTACACCTTC. Translated, it gives CASSLGTGDHGYTF.

This clone was observed once. V gene TRBV7-8 combines with J gene TRBJ2-7; TRBD2 aligns across 9 bases. The CDR3 consists of 13 residues. Germline V gives CDR1 SGHVS, CDR2 FQNEAQ. The trim removed 3 bases at V and 5 bases at J, leaving 2 bases unmatched. The CDR3 DNA sequence: TGTGCCAGCAGCTTCCGACTAGCGGACGAGCAGTACTTC. Amino acids: CASSFRLADEQYF.

The chain combines TRBV7-8 with TRBJ1-3, with D unclear. Per the germline V gene, CDR1 is SGHVS and CDR2 is FQNEAQ. V was clipped by 5 bases and J by 3 bases, with 11 bases between them. This CDR3 region has 14 residues. CDR3 loop: CASSVSWSGNTIYF. The CDR3 coding sequence is TGTGCCAGCAGCGTCTCCTGGAGTGGAAACACCATATATTTT. The whole variable domain, filled in from reference TRBV7-8 and TRBJ1-3, reads GAGVSQSPRYKVAKRGQDVALRCDPISGHVSLFWYQQALGQGPEFLTYFQNEAQLDKSGLPSDRFFAERPEGSVSTLKIQRTQQEDSAVYLCASSVSWSGNTIYFGEGSWLTVV.

This chain joins TRBV5-6 and TRBJ2-5; D is ambiguous. CDR1 and CDR2 from the germline V gene are SGHDT and YYEEEE. This CDR3 is 15 amino acids long. The V end lost 2 bases, the J end lost 1 base, and 12 bases lay between the germline ends. The CDR3: CASSFRMTSQETQYF. The CDR3 nucleotides are TGTGCCAGCAGCTTTCGGATGACAAGCCAAGAGACCCAGTACTTC.

This clone was detected only a few times. V gene TRBV27 combines with J gene TRBJ1-4; 9 bases are shared with TRBD1. Trimming took 9 bases from V and 2 from J; bases not matched to a gene: 10. The CDR3 has 16 amino acids. Germline V gene sequence: CDR1 MNHEY, CDR2 SMNVEV (reference sequence). Here the CDR3 reads CASKESGQGTNEKLFF. The CDR3 nucleotides are TGTGCCAGTAAGGAATCCGGACAGGGGACTAATGAAAAACTGTTTTTT.

This chain connects TRBV4-3 to TRBJ1-1, with TRBD1 as a possible D gene (6 bases). The CDR3 runs to 14 residues. The germline V gene has CDR1 LGHNA and CDR2 YSLEER. Trimming pared 1 base from V and 1 base from J, leaving 7 bases between. DNA for the CDR3: TGCGCCAGCAGCCAAGGGACAGAGAACACTGAAGCTTTCTTT. It yields the protein CASSQGTENTEAFF.

The chain combines TRBV5-3 with TRBJ1-5; D is unclear. TRBV5-3 is known as an ORF, though its function is uncertain. The V and J ends lost 3 bases and 3 bases respectively, with 13 bases between them. The CDR3 length is 15 residues. In DNA, the CDR3 is TGTGCCAGAAGCTCCCCGGGTAAAAACAATCAGCCCCAGCATTTT. It encodes CARSSPGKNNQPQHF.

This rearrangement joins TRBV9 to TRBJ2-7, with 15 bases matching TRBD2. Germline CDR1 SGDLS, CDR2 YYNGEE. This CDR3 is 16 amino acids long. After removal of 0 bases from V and 4 bases from J, the junction contained 2 bases not matched to a gene. The CDR3 region is CASSVGGTSGGYEQYF. The CDR3 DNA follows: TGTGCCAGCAGCGTAGGAGGGACTAGCGGGGGGTACGAGCAGTACTTC.

This clone was detected ten times or more. The J gene is TRBJ1-4, the V gene TRBV4-1; a possible D gene is TRBD1 (6 bases). V lost 1 base, J lost 8 bases, and 14 bases lay in between. The germline V gene encodes CDR1 MGHRA and CDR2 YSYEKL. The length of the CDR3 is 15 residues. CDR3 bases: TGCGCCAGCAGCCAAGGGCTCAGGGGTGGGGAAAAACTGTTTTTT. Translated, it gives CASSQGLRGGEKLFF.

A single count supports this clone. V is TRBV6-5 and J is TRBJ2-7; 9 bases are a match to TRBD1. The V gene end was trimmed by 4 bases and the J gene end by 5 bases; junction bases not matched to a gene: 12. Germline V gives CDR1 MNHEY, CDR2 SVGAGI. This CDR3 comprises 16 residues. The CDR3 region is CASSSSRMTGGDEQYF. CDR3 in DNA: TGTGCCAGCAGTTCGTCCCGAATGACAGGGGGGGACGAGCAGTACTTC.

Only one count was recorded for this clone. This sequence joins TRBV11-2 and TRBJ2-1; 12 bases agree with TRBD2. The CDR3 contains 18 residues. Germline CDR1 is SGHAT and CDR2 is FQNNGV. V shed 0 bases and J 7 bases; nucleotides not matched to a gene: 10. The CDR3 sequence: CASSLDNRLTSGRNEQFF. As DNA, the CDR3 is TGTGCCAGCAGCTTAGATAATAGGCTAACTAGCGGGAGGAATGAGCAGTTCTTC.

CDR3 DNA: TGTGCCAGCAGTCCCGGGTCTTCCTCTGGGGCCAACGTCCTGACTTTC. It translates to CASSPGSSSGANVLTF. The chain links TRBV2 to TRBJ2-6; no clear D. CDR3 length: 16 residues. CDR1 and CDR2 (germline): SNHLY, FYNNEI. Trimming cost V 5 bases and J 0 bases, with 11 bases left between them.

This clone has just one count. The J gene is TRBJ1-2, the V gene TRBV10-3, with D maybe TRBD1 (6 bases). V shed 2 bases and J shed 3 bases, with 10 bases lying between them. CDR3 length: 14 amino acids. Germline loops: CDR1 ENHRY, CDR2 SYGVKD. The CDR3 DNA follows: TGTGCCATCAGTGAGCCGGACAGATACTATGGCTACACCTTC. This sequence encodes CAISEPDRYYGYTF.

The chain uses TRBV7-2 and TRBJ1-5; TRBD1 matches 9 bases. Germline V gene lookup returns CDR1 SGHTA and CDR2 FQGNSA. The trim removed 5 bases at V and 3 bases at J, leaving 5 bases unmatched. The CDR3 totals 15 residues. CDR3 residues: CASSPTGGTNQPQHF. The CDR3 coding sequence is TGTGCCAGCAGCCCAACAGGGGGCACCAATCAGCCCCAGCATTTT.

The V gene is TRBV12-5, the J gene TRBJ2-2; D is perhaps TRBD2 (6 bases). In germline, CDR1 is LGHNT, CDR2 FRNRAP. V was trimmed by 4 bases and J by 0 bases, leaving 9 bases between them. The CDR3 is 15 amino acids. CDR3 DNA sequence: TGTGCTAGTGGTTACGGGACTGCGAACACCGGGGAGCTGTTTTTT. Its translation: CASGYGTANTGELFF.

CDR3 sequence reads: CASQSRDRGFYEQYF. The CDR3 nucleotides read TGTGCCAGCCAATCCCGGGACAGGGGGTTCTACGAGCAGTACTTC. This chain links TRBV6-1 with TRBJ2-7, with 11 bases fitting TRBD1. This CDR3 region has 15 residues. With 8 bases clipped from V and 3 bases from J, the junction kept 9 bases outside the gene matches. Germline-derived CDR1 and CDR2 are MNHNS and SASEGT.

This chain joins TRBV7-6 and TRBJ2-7; 9 bases are shared with TRBD2. The germline CDR1 and CDR2 sequences are SGHVS and FNYEAQ. The CDR3 has 15 amino acids. V lost 1 base to trimming and J lost 1 base; unmatched junction nucleotides: 2. CDR3 in amino acids: CASSLGSGSSYEQYF. CDR3 nucleotides: TGTGCCAGCAGCTTAGGTAGCGGGAGTTCCTACGAGCAGTACTTC.

This clone was seen only once. V and J are TRBV2 and TRBJ2-1; 10 positions match TRBD2. The ends lost 6 bases at V and 2 bases at J; junction bases unmatched: 4. CDR3 length equals 15 residues. The germline V gene encodes CDR1 SNHLY and CDR2 FYNNEI. The CDR3 DNA follows: TGTGCCAGCAGGATGGGGACTAGCGCCTACAATGAGCAGTTCTTC. Amino acids: CASRMGTSAYNEQFF.

V gene TRBV6-5 combines with J gene TRBJ2-5; the match to TRBD2 covers 9 bases. From germline, CDR1 is MNHEY and CDR2 SVGAGI. The CDR3 covers 12 residues. V shed 7 bases, J shed 7 bases, and the junction held 4 bases outside the gene matches. The CDR3 DNA follows: TGTGCCAGCAACGCGGGAGGGGGGACCCAGTACTTC. It codes for CASNAGGGTQYF.

V and J are TRBV2 and TRBJ1-5; TRBD1 matches 7 bases. Germline V gene lookup returns CDR1 SNHLY and CDR2 FYNNEI. The ends lost 7 bases at V and 2 bases at J; junction bases unmatched: 11. The CDR3 has 16 amino acids. The CDR3 DNA sequence: TGTGCCAGCAAAAAGCAGGGGGTAATGGGCAATCAGCCCCAGCATTTT. As protein: CASKKQGVMGNQPQHF.

The chain links TRBV19 to TRBJ1-5; 10 nucleotides align to TRBD1. Germline loops: CDR1 LNHDA, CDR2 SQIVND (reference sequence). The CDR3 length is 16 residues. With 7 bases clipped from V and 7 bases from J, the junction kept 13 bases outside the gene matches. CDR3 amino acids: CASKPGGTGVLQPQHF. The CDR3 nucleotides read TGTGCCAGTAAACCGGGGGGGACAGGGGTCCTACAGCCCCAGCATTTT.

This clone has only a few counts. The chain links TRBV6-5 to TRBJ1-1, with D uncertain. The CDR3 has 13 residues. Deletions cut 4 bases from V and 4 bases from J, with 10 bases between. Germline V gene data show CDR1 as MNHEY and CDR2 as SVGAGI. This CDR3 reads CASSSLYITEAFF. Written as DNA, the CDR3 is TGTGCCAGCAGTTCCTTATACATCACTGAAGCTTTCTTT.

The chain is built from TRBV11-3 and TRBJ2-7, with D possibly matching TRBD1 (6 bases). Deletions cut 1 base from V and 3 bases from J, with 10 bases between. The CDR3 spans 14 residues. CDR1 is SGHNT and CDR2 is YENEEA in the germline V gene. DNA of the CDR3: TGTGCCAGCAGCTTAGGCCGACAGGTCTACGAGCAGTACTTC. Translating it yields CASSLGRQVYEQYF.

This clone appeared a few times. The chain joins TRBV18 to TRBJ2-7; D perhaps matches TRBD1 (5 bases). CDR3 length equals 11 residues. Germline V CDR1 and CDR2: KGHSH, LQKENI. The V gene lost 6 bases and the J gene lost 3 bases, with 6 bases spanning the gap. The CDR3 is CASSTDYEQYF. The CDR3, as DNA: TGTGCCAGCTCGACAGACTACGAGCAGTACTTC. The variable domain in full, completed from reference TRBV18 and TRBJ2-7, reads NAGVMQNPRHLVRRRGQEARLRCSPMKGHSHVYWYRQLPEEGLKFMVYLQKENIIDESGMPKERFSAEFPKEGPSILRIQQVVRGDSAAYFCASSTDYEQYFGPGTRLTVT.

The rearrangement uses TRBV6-6 and TRBJ1-6; D is possibly TRBD1 (5 bases). Deletions cut 8 bases from V and 7 bases from J, with 12 bases between. This CDR3 region has 13 residues. CDR1 is MNHNY and CDR2 is SVGAGI in the germline V gene (reference sequence). The CDR3 sequence: CASARTPNSPLHF. The CDR3 bases are TGTGCCAGCGCAAGGACACCGAATTCACCCCTCCACTTT.

The V gene is TRBV27, the J gene TRBJ1-6; a possible D gene is TRBD1 (6 bases). Trimming stripped 5 bases from V and 7 bases from J, with 9 bases between. This CDR3 has 13 residues. Germline V gene lookup returns CDR1 MNHEY and CDR2 SMNVEV (reference sequence). Written as DNA, the CDR3 is TGTGCCAGCAGTAAACAGGGAAATTCACCCCTCCACTTT. Translated: CASSKQGNSPLHF.